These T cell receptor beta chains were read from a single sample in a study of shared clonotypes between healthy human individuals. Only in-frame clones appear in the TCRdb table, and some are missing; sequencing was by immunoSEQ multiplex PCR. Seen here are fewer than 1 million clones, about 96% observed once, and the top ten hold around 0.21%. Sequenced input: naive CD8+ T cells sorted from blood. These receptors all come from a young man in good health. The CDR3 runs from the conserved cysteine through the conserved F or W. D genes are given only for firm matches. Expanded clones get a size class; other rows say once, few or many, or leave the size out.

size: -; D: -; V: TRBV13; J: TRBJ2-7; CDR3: CASSLKDGGIDEQYF; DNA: TGTGCCAGCAGCTTGAAGGACGGCGGTATTGATGAGCAGTACTTC
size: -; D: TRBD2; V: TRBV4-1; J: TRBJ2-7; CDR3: CASSQDPGGTYEQYF; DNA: TGCGCCAGCAGCCAAGACCCGGGAGGTACCTACGAGCAGTACTTC
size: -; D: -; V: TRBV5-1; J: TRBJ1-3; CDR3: CASSYGEDSGNTIYF; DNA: TGCGCCAGCAGCTATGGTGAGGACTCTGGAAACACCATATATTTT
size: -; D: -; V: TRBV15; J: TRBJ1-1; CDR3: CATSRGENTEAFF; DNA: TGTGCCACCAGCCGAGGTGAGAACACTGAAGCTTTCTTT
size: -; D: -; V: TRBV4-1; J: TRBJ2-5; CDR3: CASSLSEWTEYQETQYF; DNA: TGCGCCAGCAGCCTGTCTGAATGGACCGAGTACCAAGAGACCCAGTACTTC
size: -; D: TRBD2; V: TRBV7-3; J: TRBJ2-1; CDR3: CASSLVPTSENEQFF; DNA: TGTGCCAGCAGCTTAGTCCCCACTAGCGAAAATGAGCAGTTCTTC
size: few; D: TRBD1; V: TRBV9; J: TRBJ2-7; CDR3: CASSVGQGPSYEQYF; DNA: TGTGCCAGCAGCGTGGGACAGGGACCTTCCTACGAGCAGTACTTC
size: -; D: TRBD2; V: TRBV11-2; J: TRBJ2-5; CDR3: CASSVGGGRDTQYF; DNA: TGTGCCAGCAGCGTCGGGGGGGGAAGAGACACCCAGTACTTC
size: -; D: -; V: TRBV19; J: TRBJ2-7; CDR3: CASSIVPTTQNEQYF; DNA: TGTGCCAGTAGTATTGTCCCGACGACCCAGAACGAGCAGTACTTC
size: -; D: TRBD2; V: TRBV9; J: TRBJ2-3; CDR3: CASSVLAGHTDTQYF; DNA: TGTGCCAGCAGCGTCCTAGCGGGACACACAGATACGCAGTATTTT
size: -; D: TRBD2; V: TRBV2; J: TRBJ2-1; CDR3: CASSARLAGPYNEQFF; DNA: TGTGCCAGCAGCGCACGGCTAGCGGGACCATACAATGAGCAGTTCTTC
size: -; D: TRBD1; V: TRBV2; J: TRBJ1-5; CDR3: CASSPDRAVFSNQPQHF; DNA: TGTGCCAGCAGTCCGGACAGGGCAGTTTTTAGCAATCAGCCCCAGCATTTT
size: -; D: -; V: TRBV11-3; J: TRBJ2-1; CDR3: CASSLYGGEQFF; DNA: TGTGCCAGCAGCTTATACGGTGGTGAGCAGTTCTTC
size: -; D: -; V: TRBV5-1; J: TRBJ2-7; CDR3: CASSFRGASSYEQYF; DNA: TGCGCCAGCAGCTTTCGAGGAGCTAGCTCCTACGAGCAGTACTTC
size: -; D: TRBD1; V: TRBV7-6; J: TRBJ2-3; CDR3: CASSLRGRDTQYF; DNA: TGTGCCAGCAGCCTTAGGGGGCGAGATACGCAGTATTTT
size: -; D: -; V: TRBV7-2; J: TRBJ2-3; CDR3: CASSLTNLDTQYF; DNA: TGTGCCAGCAGCTTAACTAATCTCGATACGCAGTATTTT
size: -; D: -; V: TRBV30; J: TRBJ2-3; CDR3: CAWSVASPSTDTQYF; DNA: TGTGCCTGGAGTGTGGCTAGCCCTAGCACAGATACGCAGTATTTT
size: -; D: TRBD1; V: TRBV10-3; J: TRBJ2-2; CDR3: CAISEFWTGETGELFF; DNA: TGTGCCATCAGTGAGTTTTGGACAGGGGAGACCGGGGAGCTGTTTTTT
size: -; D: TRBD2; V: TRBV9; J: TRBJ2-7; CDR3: CASSVGGSSYEQYF; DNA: TGTGCCAGCAGCGTCGGCGGGAGCTCCTACGAGCAGTACTTC
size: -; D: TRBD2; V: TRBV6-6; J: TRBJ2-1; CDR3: CASSYWREGRNEQFF; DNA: TGTGCCAGCAGTTATTGGCGGGAGGGCCGGAATGAGCAGTTCTTC
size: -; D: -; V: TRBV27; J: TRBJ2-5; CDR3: CASSSLGTFQETQYF; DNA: TGTGCCAGCAGTTCGCTCGGGACATTTCAAGAGACCCAGTACTTC
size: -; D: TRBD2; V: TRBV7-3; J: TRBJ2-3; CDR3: CASSRTRASGRARETDTQYF; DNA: TGTGCCAGCAGCCGGACCCGGGCTAGCGGGAGGGCCCGTGAGACAGATACGCAGTATTTT
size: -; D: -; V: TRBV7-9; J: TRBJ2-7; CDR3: CASSPLTYEQYF; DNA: TGTGCCAGCAGCCCCCTCACTTACGAGCAGTACTTC
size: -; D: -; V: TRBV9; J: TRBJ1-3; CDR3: CASSIQGSGNTIYF; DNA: TGTGCCAGCAGTATACAGGGCTCTGGAAACACCATATATTTT
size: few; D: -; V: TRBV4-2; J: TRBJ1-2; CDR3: CASSQEQAASERTF; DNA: TGTGCCAGCAGCCAAGAACAGGCGGCTTCGGAGCGCACCTTC
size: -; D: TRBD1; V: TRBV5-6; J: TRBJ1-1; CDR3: CASSWGDSEAFF; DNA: TGTGCCAGCAGCTGGGGGGACAGCGAAGCTTTCTTT
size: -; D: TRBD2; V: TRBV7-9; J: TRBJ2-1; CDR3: CASSDGLAGAYNEQFF; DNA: TGTGCCAGCAGCGACGGACTAGCGGGAGCCTACAATGAGCAGTTCTTC
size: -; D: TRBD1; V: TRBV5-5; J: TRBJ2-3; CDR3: CASSLRTGTDTQYF; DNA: TGTGCCAGCAGCTTGCGGACAGGGACAGATACGCAGTATTTT
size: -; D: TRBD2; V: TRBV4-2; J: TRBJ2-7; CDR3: CASSESSGRAVSDEQYF; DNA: TGTGCCAGCAGCGAATCTAGCGGGAGGGCCGTCTCGGACGAGCAGTACTTC
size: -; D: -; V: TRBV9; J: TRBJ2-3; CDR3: CASSVAGASTDTQYF; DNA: TGTGCCAGCAGCGTCGCAGGGGCTAGCACAGATACGCAGTATTTT
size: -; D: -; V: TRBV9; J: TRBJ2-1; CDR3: CASSVEGLAFNEQFF; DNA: TGTGCCAGCAGCGTAGAGGGGCTAGCGTTTAATGAGCAGTTCTTC
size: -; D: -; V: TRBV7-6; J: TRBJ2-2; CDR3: CASSLAAAVGAGELFF; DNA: TGTGCCAGCAGCTTAGCGGCAGCCGTGGGAGCCGGGGAGCTGTTTTTT
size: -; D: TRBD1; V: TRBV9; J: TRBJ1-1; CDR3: CASSVVTGDTEAFF; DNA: TGTGCCAGCAGCGTGGTGACAGGGGACACTGAAGCTTTCTTT
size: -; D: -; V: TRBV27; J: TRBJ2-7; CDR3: CASSPSPGSSYEQYF; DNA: TGTGCCAGCAGTCCTTCTCCTGGGAGCTCCTACGAGCAGTACTTC
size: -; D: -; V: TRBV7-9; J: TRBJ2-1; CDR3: CASSYWGTSLDNEQFF; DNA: TGTGCCAGCAGTTACTGGGGGACGTCTCTTGACAATGAGCAGTTCTTC
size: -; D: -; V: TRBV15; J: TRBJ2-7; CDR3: CATSRGAYEQYF; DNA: TGTGCCACCAGCAGAGGAGCCTACGAGCAGTACTTC
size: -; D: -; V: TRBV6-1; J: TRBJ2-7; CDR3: CASSVEGWGHEQYF; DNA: TGTGCCAGCAGTGTTGAAGGATGGGGCCACGAGCAGTACTTC
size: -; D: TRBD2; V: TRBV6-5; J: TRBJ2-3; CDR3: CASSYGEGSDTQYF; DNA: TGTGCCAGCAGTTATGGGGAGGGGTCAGATACGCAGTATTTT
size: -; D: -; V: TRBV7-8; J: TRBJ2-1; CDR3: CASSLTGYGNEQFF; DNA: TGTGCCAGCAGCTTAACCGGGTATGGCAATGAGCAGTTCTTC
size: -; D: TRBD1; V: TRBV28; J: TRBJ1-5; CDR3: CASSSPIRDRASWPQHF; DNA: TGTGCCAGCAGTTCCCCAATCCGGGACAGGGCATCGTGGCCCCAGCATTTT
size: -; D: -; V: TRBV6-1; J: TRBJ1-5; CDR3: CASSENREVFSNQPQHF; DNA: TGTGCCAGCAGTGAAAATCGGGAGGTATTCAGCAATCAGCCCCAGCATTTT
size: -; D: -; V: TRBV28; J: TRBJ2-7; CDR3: CASADAYEQYF; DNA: TGTGCCAGCGCTGATGCCTACGAGCAGTACTTC
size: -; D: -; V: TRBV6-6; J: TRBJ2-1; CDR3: CASSYGKGEQFF; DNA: TGTGCCAGCAGTTACGGAAAGGGGGAGCAGTTCTTC
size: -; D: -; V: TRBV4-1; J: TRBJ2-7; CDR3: CASSQVATSYEQYF; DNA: TGCGCCAGCAGCCAAGTAGCAACTAGCTACGAGCAGTACTTC
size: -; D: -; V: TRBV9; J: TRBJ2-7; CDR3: CASSVGFGEQYF; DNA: TGTGCCAGCAGCGTAGGGTTCGGCGAGCAGTACTTC
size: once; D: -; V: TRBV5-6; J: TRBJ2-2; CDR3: CASTQASLGLTGELFF; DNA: TGTGCCAGCACCCAGGCGAGTCTAGGGTTAACCGGGGAGCTGTTTTTT
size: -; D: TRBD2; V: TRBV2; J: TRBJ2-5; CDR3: CASSPGTSGGETQYF; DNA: TGTGCCAGCAGTCCGGGGACTAGCGGGGGGGAGACCCAGTACTTC
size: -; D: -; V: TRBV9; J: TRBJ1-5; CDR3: CASSVGVSHQPQHF; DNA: TGTGCCAGCAGCGTAGGGGTCTCACATCAGCCCCAGCATTTT